These T cell receptor beta chains were read from a single sample in a study of graft-versus-host responses after intestinal transplantation. What these receptors recognize is not known. Data came from immunoSEQ multiplex PCR; TCRdb stores just in-frame clones and leaves some out. This sample has more than 75,000 clones, with approximately 89% found just once. Material: unstimulated CD4+ T cells sorted from spleen or lymph node cells, obtained before transplant. The receptors were sampled from a human donor who was the organ donor for an intestinal transplant. The CDR3 runs from the conserved cysteine through the conserved F or W. A D gene is named only where the DNA matches it firmly. Clone size, where shown, is once, few, many, or a class for clones that have expanded.

V,J,size,D,CDR3,DNA
TRBV5-6,TRBJ2-1,few,.,CASTSRWYEQFF,TGTGCCAGCACATCGAGATGGTATGAGCAGTTCTTC
TRBV29-1,TRBJ1-5,.,.,CSAGGSNQPQHF,TGCAGCGCCGGGGGTAGCAATCAGCCCCAGCATTTT
TRBV5-1,TRBJ2-5,.,TRBD2,CASSSGLAGEGETQYF,TGCGCCAGCAGCTCTGGACTAGCGGGAGAGGGAGAGACCCAGTACTTC
TRBV20-1,TRBJ2-1,.,.,CSASTSLEQFF,TGCAGTGCTAGTACTAGTCTGGAGCAGTTCTTC
TRBV21-1,TRBJ2-1,.,.,CASSFRKGQGAYNEQFF,TGTGCCAGCAGTTTCCGTAAGGGACAGGGCGCCTACAATGAGCAGTTCTTC
TRBV4-1,TRBJ1-2,.,.,CASSQPKLGTANYGYTF,TGCGCCAGCAGCCAACCAAAATTGGGCACCGCTAACTATGGCTACACCTTC
TRBV5-1,TRBJ1-4,.,TRBD1,CASSTGQGGTTNEKLFF,TGCGCCAGCAGCACTGGACAGGGGGGGACAACTAATGAAAAACTGTTTTTT
TRBV18,TRBJ2-7,.,.,CASSTGVYNEQYF,TGTGCCAGCTCGACGGGGGTGTACAACGAGCAGTACTTC
TRBV30,TRBJ1-2,.,.,CAWSVGGRGGYTF,TGTGCCTGGAGTGTGGGGGGGCGAGGTGGCTACACCTTC
TRBV28,TRBJ1-4,.,.,CASSPQGSSNEKLFF,TGCGCCAGCAGCCCTCAGGGGAGCTCTAATGAAAAACTGTTTTTT
TRBV20-1,TRBJ1-2,once,TRBD1,CSARTGGGYTF,TGCAGTGCTAGGACAGGGGGTGGCTACACCTTC
TRBV30,TRBJ2-1,.,TRBD2,CASDSGGANEQFF,TGTGCCTCAGATAGCGGGGGGGCCAATGAGCAGTTCTTC
TRBV28,TRBJ2-7,.,.,CASSFPFGSPTYEQYF,TGTGCCAGCAGTTTCCCCTTCGGCTCGCCGACATACGAGCAGTACTTC
TRBV28,TRBJ2-7,.,.,CASSREYPYEQYF,TGTGCCAGCAGCCGGGAGTATCCCTACGAGCAGTACTTC
TRBV15,TRBJ2-6,.,.,CATSGRGGTGANVLTF,TGTGCCACCAGCGGTCGCGGGGGCACTGGGGCCAACGTCCTGACTTTC
TRBV15,TRBJ2-1,.,TRBD2,CATSRPLAGGVFF,TGTGCCACCAGCAGACCCCTAGCGGGGGGAGTGTTCTTC
TRBV25-1,TRBJ1-2,.,.,CASSELGGGYTF,TGTGCCAGCAGTGAATTAGGAGGCGGCTACACCTTC
TRBV6-1,TRBJ2-2,.,TRBD2,CASCLAGVSGELFF,TGTGCCAGCTGTCTAGCGGGAGTTTCGGGGGAGCTGTTTTTT
TRBV6-1,TRBJ2-2,.,TRBD2,CASSGSSGNTGELFF,TGTGCCAGCAGTGGGTCTAGCGGAAACACCGGGGAGCTGTTTTTT
TRBV2,TRBJ1-5,once,.,CASNVQGRGSNQPQHF,TGTGCCAGCAACGTCCAGGGTAGGGGTAGCAATCAGCCCCAGCATTTT
TRBV5-6,TRBJ2-1,.,.,CASSLDHRLGEEFF,TGTGCCAGCAGCTTGGATCACCGACTAGGTGAGGAGTTCTTC